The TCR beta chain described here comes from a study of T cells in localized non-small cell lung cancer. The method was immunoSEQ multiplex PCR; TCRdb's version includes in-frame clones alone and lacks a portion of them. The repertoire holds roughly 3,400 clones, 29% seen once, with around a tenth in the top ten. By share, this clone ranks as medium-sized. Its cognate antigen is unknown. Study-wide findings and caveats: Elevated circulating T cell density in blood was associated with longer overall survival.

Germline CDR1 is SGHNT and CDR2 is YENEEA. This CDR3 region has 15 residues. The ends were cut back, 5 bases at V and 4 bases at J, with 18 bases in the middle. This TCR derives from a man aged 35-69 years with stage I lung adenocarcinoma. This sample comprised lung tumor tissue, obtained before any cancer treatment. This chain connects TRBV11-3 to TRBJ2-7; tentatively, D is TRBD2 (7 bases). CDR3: CASSTGARGGYEQYF. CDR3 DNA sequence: TGTGCCAGCAGCACCGGGGCAAGGGGGGGATACGAGCAGTACTTC.